Listed below are T cell receptor beta chains from one sample, sequenced in a study of blood T cell repertoires in COVID-19. Clones were sequenced by immunoSEQ multiplex PCR, and TCRdb holds only the in-frame ones, with some missing. This sample has more than 250,000 clones, with 75% to 85% found just once. Sequenced input: peripheral blood. The receptors shown here come from a man aged 50 to 60 with active or convalescent COVID-19. Both conserved end residues are part of each CDR3. A D gene is named only where the DNA matches it firmly. Not all rows give a size; the values are once, few, many and, for expanded clones, a class.

NA	TRBV7-6	NA	13	TRBJ2-3	CASSSRGTDTQYF	TGTGCCAGCAGCTCCCGCGGCACAGATACGCAGTATTTT
NA	TRBV6-5	TRBD1	13	TRBJ2-7	CASSYVAGGEQYF	TGTGCCAGCAGTTACGTGGCAGGGGGTGAGCAGTACTTC
NA	TRBV30	TRBD2	18	TRBJ2-3	CAWSVLLAGGWGTDTQYF	TGTGCCTGGAGTGTACTTCTAGCGGGAGGTTGGGGCACAGATACGCAGTATTTT
once	TRBV7-9	TRBD2	14	TRBJ2-1	CASTLAALYNEQFF	TGTGCCAGCACCCTAGCGGCTTTGTACAATGAGCAGTTCTTC
NA	TRBV6-5	NA	15	TRBJ1-5	CASSPDRGSNQPQHF	TGTGCCAGCAGCCCGGACAGAGGAAGCAATCAGCCCCAGCATTTT
NA	TRBV19	NA	15	TRBJ2-3	CASSIGAGSTDTQYF	TGTGCCAGTAGTATTGGGGCAGGGAGCACAGATACGCAGTATTTT
few	TRBV28	TRBD1	16	TRBJ1-2	CASRSHHRGREYGYTF	TGTGCCAGCAGGTCTCATCACAGGGGGCGCGAATATGGCTACACCTTC
NA	TRBV18	TRBD1	15	TRBJ1-3	CASSDSGQAGNTIYF	TGTGCCAGCTCAGATTCGGGACAGGCTGGAAACACCATATATTTT
NA	TRBV7-2	TRBD1	16	TRBJ1-2	CASSLLQGALLQGYTF	TGTGCCAGCAGCCTGCTCCAGGGGGCGCTTTTACAGGGCTACACCTTC
NA	TRBV6-1	TRBD1	13	TRBJ1-5	CASSEARDRPQHF	TGTGCCAGCAGTGAAGCTAGGGACAGGCCCCAGCATTTT
NA	TRBV5-4	NA	18	TRBJ2-2	CASSRRSGGGGLNGELFF	TGTGCCAGCAGCCGTCGCTCGGGGGGCGGGGGCCTCAACGGGGAGCTGTTTTTT
NA	TRBV18	NA	13	TRBJ1-4	CASSRSTNEKLFF	TGTGCCAGCTCACGTTCGACTAATGAAAAACTGTTTTTT
few	TRBV28	TRBD1	14	TRBJ1-6	CASSSGTGNSPLHF	TGTGCCAGCAGCTCCGGGACAGGGAATTCACCCCTCCACTTT
NA	TRBV24-1	NA	14	TRBJ1-4	CATSDGRPSEKLFF	TGTGCCACCAGTGATGGGAGGCCCAGTGAAAAACTGTTTTTT
NA	TRBV5-8	TRBD2	16	TRBJ2-1	CASSPGLADYGNEQFF	TGTGCCAGCAGCCCCGGCCTAGCGGACTACGGGAATGAGCAGTTCTTC
NA	TRBV5-1	TRBD1	16	TRBJ1-3	CASSPGQGATGNTIYF	TGCGCCAGCAGCCCGGGACAGGGGGCTACTGGAAACACCATATATTTT
NA	TRBV7-9	TRBD2	15	TRBJ2-1	CASSLGLAVHNEQFF	TGTGCCAGCAGCTTAGGGCTAGCGGTGCACAATGAGCAGTTCTTC
NA	TRBV19	TRBD1	15	TRBJ2-1	CATGQGWSSYNEQFF	TGTGCCACAGGACAGGGATGGAGCTCCTACAATGAGCAGTTCTTC
NA	TRBV9	TRBD2	19	TRBJ2-3	CASSVGARSSGRATDTQYF	TGTGCCAGCAGCGTAGGGGCCCGATCTAGCGGGAGGGCAACAGATACGCAGTATTTT
NA	TRBV19	NA	15	TRBJ1-1	CASSIDPPLSAEAFF	TGTGCCAGTAGTATAGATCCCCCGCTGTCGGCTGAAGCTTTCTTT
NA	TRBV5-1	NA	15	TRBJ1-1	CASRGGGRINTEAFF	TGCGCCAGCAGGGGAGGGGGGAGGATAAACACTGAAGCTTTCTTT
NA	TRBV14	NA	14	TRBJ1-6	CASSLRAEGSPLHF	TGTGCCAGCAGCCTCCGAGCCGAGGGTTCACCCCTCCACTTT
NA	TRBV5-8	TRBD1	13	TRBJ2-7	CASSGGQGYEQYF	TGTGCCAGCAGCGGTGGACAGGGCTACGAGCAGTACTTC
NA	TRBV28	NA	16	TRBJ1-3	CASSVLGGTSGNTIYF	TGTGCCAGCTCTGTTCTGGGCGGGACCTCTGGAAACACCATATATTTT
once	TRBV20-1	NA	11	TRBJ2-1	CSASNELEQFF	TGCAGTGCTAGCAATGAACTTGAGCAGTTCTTC
NA	TRBV15	TRBD2	18	TRBJ2-2	CATSRVTSGRGGTGELFF	TGTGCCACCAGCAGAGTAACTAGCGGGAGGGGGGGCACCGGGGAGCTGTTTTTT
NA	TRBV5-1	TRBD2	14	TRBJ2-1	CASSLGLALNEQFF	TGCGCCAGCAGCTTGGGACTAGCGCTAAATGAGCAGTTCTTC
NA	TRBV7-6	TRBD2	16	TRBJ2-5	CASSLVAGKTQETQYF	TGTGCCAGCAGCTTGGTAGCGGGAAAGACCCAAGAGACCCAGTACTTC
few	TRBV5-1	TRBD2	18	TRBJ2-1	CASSLGGLAGVYSNEQFF	TGCGCCAGCAGCTTGGGAGGACTAGCGGGAGTATATTCCAATGAGCAGTTCTTC
NA	TRBV28	NA	16	TRBJ1-6	CASSSLKTSYNSPLHF	TGTGCCAGCAGTTCGCTAAAGACAAGCTATAATTCACCCCTCCACTTT
NA	TRBV9	NA	15	TRBJ1-6	CASSVGGQLNSPLHF	TGTGCCAGCAGCGTAGGCGGACAGCTGAATTCACCCCTCCACTTT
NA	TRBV10-3	NA	16	TRBJ1-2	CAISEFKDSRNYGYTF	TGTGCCATCAGTGAGTTTAAGGACAGCCGAAACTATGGCTACACCTTC
NA	TRBV6-5	NA	14	TRBJ2-7	CATRWDWRSYEQYF	TGTGCCACCCGGTGGGACTGGCGATCCTACGAGCAGTACTTC
NA	TRBV20-1	TRBD2	15	TRBJ2-5	CSASTSGSGEETQYF	TGCAGTGCTAGTACTAGCGGGAGCGGGGAAGAGACCCAGTACTTC
NA	TRBV3-1/TRBV3-2	NA	15	TRBJ2-1	CASSQSGLSYNEQFF	TGTGCCAGCAGCCAAAGCGGGCTCTCCTACAATGAGCAGTTCTTC
few	TRBV5-1	NA	16	TRBJ1-5	CASSLGAGGGNQPQHF	TGCGCCAGCAGCCTAGGCGCGGGCGGCGGCAATCAGCCCCAGCATTTT
NA	TRBV4-3	TRBD1	18	TRBJ2-1	CASSQAPSGTGFSDEQFF	TGCGCCAGCAGCCAAGCCCCCTCCGGGACAGGGTTCTCGGATGAGCAGTTCTTC
few	TRBV11-2	NA	15	TRBJ1-2	CASSLGLGEVGGYTF	TGTGCCAGCAGCTTAGGCCTCGGGGAAGTGGGCGGCTACACCTTC
NA	TRBV5-1	NA	14	TRBJ1-6	CASSLGTSGRSLHF	TGCGCCAGCAGCTTGGGCACTTCGGGGAGGAGCCTCCACTTT